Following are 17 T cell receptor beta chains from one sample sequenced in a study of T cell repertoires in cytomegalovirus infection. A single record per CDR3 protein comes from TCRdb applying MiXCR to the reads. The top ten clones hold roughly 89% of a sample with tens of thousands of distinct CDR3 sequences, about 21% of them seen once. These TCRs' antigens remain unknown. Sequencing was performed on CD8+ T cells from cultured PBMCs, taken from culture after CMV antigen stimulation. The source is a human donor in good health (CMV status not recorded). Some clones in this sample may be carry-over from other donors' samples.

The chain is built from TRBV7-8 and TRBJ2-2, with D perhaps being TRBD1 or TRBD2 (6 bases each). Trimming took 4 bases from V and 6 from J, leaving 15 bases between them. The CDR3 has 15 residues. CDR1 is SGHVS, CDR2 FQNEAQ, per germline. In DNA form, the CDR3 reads TGTGCCAGCAGCTGGGGGGCTAGGTCGGCCGGGGAGCTGTTTTTT. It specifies CASSWGARSAGELFF.

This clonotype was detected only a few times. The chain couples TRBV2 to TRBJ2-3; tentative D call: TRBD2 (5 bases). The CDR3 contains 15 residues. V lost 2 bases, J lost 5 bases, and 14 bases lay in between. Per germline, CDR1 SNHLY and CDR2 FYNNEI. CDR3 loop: CASSETSSLKDTQYF. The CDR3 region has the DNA TGTGCCAGCAGTGAAACGTCTAGCTTGAAAGATACGCAGTATTTT. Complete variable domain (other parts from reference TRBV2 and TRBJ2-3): EPEVTQTPSHQVTQMGQEVILRCVPISNHLYFYWYRQILGQKVEFLVSFYNNEISEKSEIFDDQFSVERPDGSNFTLKIRSTKLEDSAMYFCASSETSSLKDTQYFGPGTRLTVL.

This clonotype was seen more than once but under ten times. Here the CDR3 DNA reads TGTGCCAGCAGCACCCCTCGAACCGGGGAGCTGTTTTTT. Encoded protein: CASSTPRTGELFF. The chain couples TRBV27 to TRBJ2-2; D is uncertain. Per the germline V gene, CDR1 is MNHEY and CDR2 is SMNVEV (reference sequence). Between the trimmed V and J ends, which lost 6 bases and 5 bases, there was a span of 10 bases. The CDR3 sequence is 13 residues long.

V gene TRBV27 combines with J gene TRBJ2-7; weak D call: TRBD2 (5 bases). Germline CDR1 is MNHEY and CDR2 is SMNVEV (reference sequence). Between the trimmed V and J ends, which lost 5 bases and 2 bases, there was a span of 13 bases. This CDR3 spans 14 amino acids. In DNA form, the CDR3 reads TGTGCCAGCAGTCCCAGTAGGCGGGCCTACGAGCAGTACTTC. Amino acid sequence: CASSPSRRAYEQYF.

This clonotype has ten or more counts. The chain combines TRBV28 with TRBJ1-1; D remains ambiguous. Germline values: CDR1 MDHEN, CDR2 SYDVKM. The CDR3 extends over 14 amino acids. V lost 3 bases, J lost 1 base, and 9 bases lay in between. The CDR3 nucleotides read TGTGCCAGCAGTTTTACCAGGTCGAACACTGAAGCTTTCTTT. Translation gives CASSFTRSNTEAFF.

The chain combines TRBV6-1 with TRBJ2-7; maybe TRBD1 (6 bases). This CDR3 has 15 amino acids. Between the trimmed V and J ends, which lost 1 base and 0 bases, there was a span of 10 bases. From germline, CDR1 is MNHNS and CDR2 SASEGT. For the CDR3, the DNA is TGTGCCAGCAGTGAAGGCAGGGGCAACTCCTACGAGCAGTACTTC. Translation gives CASSEGRGNSYEQYF.

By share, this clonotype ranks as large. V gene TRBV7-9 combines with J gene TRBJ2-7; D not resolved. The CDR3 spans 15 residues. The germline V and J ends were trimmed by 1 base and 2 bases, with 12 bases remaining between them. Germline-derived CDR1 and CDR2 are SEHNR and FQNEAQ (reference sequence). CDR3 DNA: TGTGCCAGCAGCTTAGGCCTGGAACAGACCTACGAGCAGTACTTC. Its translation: CASSLGLEQTYEQYF.

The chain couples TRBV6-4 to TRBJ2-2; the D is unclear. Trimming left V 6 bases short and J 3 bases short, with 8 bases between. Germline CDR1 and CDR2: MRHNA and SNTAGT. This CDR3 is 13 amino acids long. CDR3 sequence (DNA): TGTGCCAGCAGCCCAAAGTACACCGGGGAGCTGTTTTTT. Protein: CASSPKYTGELFF.

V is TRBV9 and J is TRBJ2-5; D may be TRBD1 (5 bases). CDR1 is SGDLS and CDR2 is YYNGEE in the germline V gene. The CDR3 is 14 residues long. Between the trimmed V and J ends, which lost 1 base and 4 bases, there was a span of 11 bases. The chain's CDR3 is CASSVQGNGETQYF. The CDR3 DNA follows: TGTGCCAGCAGCGTACAGGGTAATGGAGAGACCCAGTACTTC.

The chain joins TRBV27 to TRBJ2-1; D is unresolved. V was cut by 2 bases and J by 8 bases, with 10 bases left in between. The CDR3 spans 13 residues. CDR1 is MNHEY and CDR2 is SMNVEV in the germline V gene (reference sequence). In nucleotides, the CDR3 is TGTGCCAGCAGTTTACTAGTCACCGATGAGCAGTTCTTC. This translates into CASSLLVTDEQFF.

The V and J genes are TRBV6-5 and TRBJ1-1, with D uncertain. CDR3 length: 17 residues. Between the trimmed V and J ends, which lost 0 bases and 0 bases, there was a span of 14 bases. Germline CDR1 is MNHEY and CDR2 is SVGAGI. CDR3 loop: CASSYSLAHALNTEAFF. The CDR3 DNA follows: TGTGCCAGCAGTTACTCGTTGGCACATGCTCTGAACACTGAAGCTTTCTTT.

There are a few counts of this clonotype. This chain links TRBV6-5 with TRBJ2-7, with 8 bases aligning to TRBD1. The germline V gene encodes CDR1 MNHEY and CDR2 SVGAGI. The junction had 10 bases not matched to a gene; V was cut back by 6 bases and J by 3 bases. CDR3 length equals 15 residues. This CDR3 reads CASSLGQGQLYEQYF. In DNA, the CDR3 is TGTGCCAGCAGCCTCGGACAGGGACAACTCTACGAGCAGTACTTC.

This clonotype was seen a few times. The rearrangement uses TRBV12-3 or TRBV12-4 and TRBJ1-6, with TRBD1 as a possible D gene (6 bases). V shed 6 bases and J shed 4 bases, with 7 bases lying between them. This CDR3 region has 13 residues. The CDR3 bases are TGTGCCAGCAGGGACAGTTATAATTCACCCCTCCACTTT. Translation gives CASRDSYNSPLHF.

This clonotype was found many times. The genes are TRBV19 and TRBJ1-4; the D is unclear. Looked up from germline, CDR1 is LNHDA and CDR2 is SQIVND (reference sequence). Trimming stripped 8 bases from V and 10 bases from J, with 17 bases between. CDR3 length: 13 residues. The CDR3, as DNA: TGTGCCAGTCAGAACAAAGAGTTCGGAAAACTGTTTTTT. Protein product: CASQNKEFGKLFF.

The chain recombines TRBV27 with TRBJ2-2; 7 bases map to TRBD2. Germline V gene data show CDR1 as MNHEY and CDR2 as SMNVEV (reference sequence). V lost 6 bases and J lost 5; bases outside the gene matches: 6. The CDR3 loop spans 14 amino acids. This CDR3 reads CASRAGAFTGELFF. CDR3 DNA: TGTGCCAGCAGGGCGGGAGCATTTACCGGGGAGCTGTTTTTT.

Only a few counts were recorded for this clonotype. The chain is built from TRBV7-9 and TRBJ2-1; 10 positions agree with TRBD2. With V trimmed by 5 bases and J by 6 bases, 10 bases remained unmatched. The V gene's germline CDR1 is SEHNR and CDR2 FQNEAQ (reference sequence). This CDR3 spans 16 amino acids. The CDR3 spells CASSGAAGGPVNEQFF. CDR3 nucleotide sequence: TGTGCCAGCAGCGGCGCAGCGGGGGGGCCGGTCAATGAGCAGTTCTTC.

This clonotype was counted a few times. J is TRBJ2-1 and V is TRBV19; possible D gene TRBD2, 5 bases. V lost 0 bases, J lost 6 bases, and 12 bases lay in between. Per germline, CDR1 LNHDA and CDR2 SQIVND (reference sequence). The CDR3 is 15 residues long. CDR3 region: CASSIDPGNFNEQFF. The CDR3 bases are TGTGCCAGTAGTATAGACCCGGGGAACTTCAATGAGCAGTTCTTC. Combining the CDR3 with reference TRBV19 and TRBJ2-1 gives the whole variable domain DGGITQSPKYLFRKEGQNVTLSCEQNLNHDAMYWYRQDPGQGLRLIYYSQIVNDFQKGDIAEGYSVSREKKESFPLTVTSAQKNPTAFYLCASSIDPGNFNEQFFGPGTRLTVL.